This TCR beta chain is from a study of cytomegalovirus exposure and HLA in healthy donors. About this clone: Its antigen is unknown.

13 Jbeta primers and 60 Vbeta primers were used for the PCR. This table comes from immunoSEQ multiplex PCR, and its TCRdb copy is limited to in-frame clones, with some not included. Among about 130,000 clones listed, roughly 78% were seen once. V trimming: 3 bases; J trimming: 7 bases; junction bases outside the gene matches: 5. Per germline, CDR1 SGHTA and CDR2 FQGNSA. The CDR3 consists of 15 residues. Study-wide results and caveats: Among the most significant clusters, several appeared linked to common viral pathogens in a later analysis. Upon later analysis, TCR association rates were observed to vary by HLA locus, being highest for DRB1 and lowest for HLA-C. A later analysis, which compared TCR beta chains of equal frequency, found the HLA-associated ones more clonally expanded. While the bulk of TCR sequences proved rare, some public TCRs turned up in many donors.

This rearrangement joins TRBV7-2 to TRBJ2-2, with TRBD1 identical over 10 bases. The sample consisted of PBMCs. The sequence was collected from a man aged 30-40 years in good health and CMV-seronegative. The CDR3 protein is CASSFPTGGFGELFF. CDR3 nucleotide sequence: TGTGCCAGCAGCTTCCCGACAGGGGGCTTCGGGGAGCTGTTTTTT.